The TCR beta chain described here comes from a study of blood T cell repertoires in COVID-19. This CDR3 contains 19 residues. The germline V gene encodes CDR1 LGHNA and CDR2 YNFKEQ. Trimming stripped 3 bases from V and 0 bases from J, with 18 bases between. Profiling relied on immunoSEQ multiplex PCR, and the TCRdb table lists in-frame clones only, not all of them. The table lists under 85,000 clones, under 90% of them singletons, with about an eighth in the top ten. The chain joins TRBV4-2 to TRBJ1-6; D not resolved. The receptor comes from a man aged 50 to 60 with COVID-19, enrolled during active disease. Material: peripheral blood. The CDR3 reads CASSQTDSFESSYNSPLHF. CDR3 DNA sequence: TGTGCCAGCAGCCAGACTGATAGCTTCGAGAGCTCCTATAATTCACCCCTCCACTTT.